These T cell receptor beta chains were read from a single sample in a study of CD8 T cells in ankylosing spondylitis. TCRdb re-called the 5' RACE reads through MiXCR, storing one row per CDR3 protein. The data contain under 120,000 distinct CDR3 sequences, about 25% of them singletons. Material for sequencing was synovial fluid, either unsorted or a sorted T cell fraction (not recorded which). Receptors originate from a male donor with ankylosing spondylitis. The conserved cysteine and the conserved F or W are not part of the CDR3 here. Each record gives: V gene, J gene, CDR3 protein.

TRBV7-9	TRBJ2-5	ASSRSGFSPQETQY
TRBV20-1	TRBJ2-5	SARDLTDQGETQY
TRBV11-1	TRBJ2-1	ASSLTREAGVRYNEQF
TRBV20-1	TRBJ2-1	SARTSGTSSYNEQF
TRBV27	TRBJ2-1	ASSPYGTTRYNEQF
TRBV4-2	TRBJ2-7	ASSPGPGRNEQY
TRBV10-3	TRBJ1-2	AISLPKEQGYGYT
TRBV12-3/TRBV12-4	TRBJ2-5	ASTPDRGKETQY
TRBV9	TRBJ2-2	ASSGGLANGELF
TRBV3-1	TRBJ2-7	ASSQTGTLSYEQY
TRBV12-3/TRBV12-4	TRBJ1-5	ASSGQFHNQPQH
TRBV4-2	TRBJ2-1	ASSLGLVNEQF
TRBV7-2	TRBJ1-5	ASSPGANSNQPQH
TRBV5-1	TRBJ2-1	ASSLEGSREQF
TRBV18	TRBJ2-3	ASSPQQREDTQY
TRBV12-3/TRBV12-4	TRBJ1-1	ASSLGLEAF
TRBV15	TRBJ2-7	ATSRVSMTSGEQY
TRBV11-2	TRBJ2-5	ASSSKGLAGVETQY
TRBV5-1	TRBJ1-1	ASSDGEIYTEAF
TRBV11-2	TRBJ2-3	ASSPARTGGTDTQY
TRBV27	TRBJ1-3	ASSLSPLSGNTIY
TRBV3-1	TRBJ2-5	ASSQGAGEETQY
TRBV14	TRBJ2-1	ATTEWINSGSGHNEQF
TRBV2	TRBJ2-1	ASRGRAGYNEQF
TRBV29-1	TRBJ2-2	SVRRDRGPGELF
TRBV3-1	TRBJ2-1	ASSLAGAGYNEQF
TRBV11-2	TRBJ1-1	ASSWGGQDTEAF
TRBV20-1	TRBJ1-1	SAPPRRMGTEAF
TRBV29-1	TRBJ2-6	SVGETGANVLT
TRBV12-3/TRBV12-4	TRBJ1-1	ASRGTGTEAF
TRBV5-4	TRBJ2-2	ASSRGLAGETGELF
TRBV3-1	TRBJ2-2	ASDQGAGELF
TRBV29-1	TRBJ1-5	SVADRVGQPQH
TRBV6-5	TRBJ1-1	ASSSPWKAF
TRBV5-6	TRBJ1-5	ASSLSGGDQPQH
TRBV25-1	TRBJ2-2	ASSDQKMDTGELF
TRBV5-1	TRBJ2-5	ASSFTPGLQETQY
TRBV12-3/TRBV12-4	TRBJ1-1	ASRSGGVTEAF
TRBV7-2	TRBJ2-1	ASSAGALNEQF
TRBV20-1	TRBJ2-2	SVVGSRTGELF
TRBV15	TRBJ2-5	ATSRDGSSASQY